This T cell receptor beta chain was sequenced in a study of early T cells in non-severe SARS-CoV-2 infection. Each CDR3 protein gets one entry after TCRdb re-called the 5' RACE reads with MiXCR. The table shows tens of thousands of distinct CDR3 sequences, with just under 4% occurring only once. Sequences were obtained from whole blood. This clonotype was sampled from an adult who was a healthcare worker with PCR-confirmed SARS-CoV-2 infection or an uninfected control (not recorded which).

CDR3 in DNA: TGTGCCAGCAGCATCCCGGGACTGGGACTAAATGAGCAGTTCTTC. Amino acids: CASSIPGLGLNEQFF. The gene calls are TRBV7-9 and TRBJ2-1, with 7 positions matching TRBD2. The CDR3 runs 15 residues. The V gene's germline CDR1 is SEHNR and CDR2 FQNEAQ (reference sequence). V gave up 5 bases and J gave up 7 bases; unmatched junction bases: 11.